This T cell receptor (beta chain) came from a study of OX40 agonist ivuxolimab in advanced cancers. The wider study: Patients were treated with intravenous ivuxolimab, dosed at 0.01 to 10 mg/kg and infused every 2 weeks. Recorded diagnoses for dose-escalation patients were hepatocellular carcinoma, melanoma, renal cell or head and neck cancer.

Libraries were prepared by immunoSEQ multiplex PCR; TCRdb keeps only in-frame clonotypes and omits some of them. The sample lists 100,000 to 150,000 clones, just under 95% occurring once. V lost 2 bases to trimming and J lost 2 bases, with 13 bases between them. The CDR3 covers 15 residues. The germline CDR1 and CDR2 sequences are MNHNY and SVGAGI (reference sequence). The receptor was derived from an adult with an advanced solid tumor such as melanoma, head and neck, liver or kidney cancer. The V gene is TRBV6-6, the J gene TRBJ2-7; D possibly corresponds to TRBD2 (5 bases). This material consisted of CD4+ or CD8+ T cells sorted from blood, taken in a trial of the OX40 agonist ivuxolimab. For the CDR3, the DNA is TGTGCCAGCAGTTACGAGGGAGCCGGAACCTACGAGCAGTACTTC. Residues: CASSYEGAGTYEQYF.